A single sample is the source of the 9 T cell receptor beta chains below, sequenced in a study of OX40 agonist ivuxolimab in advanced cancers. Assay: immunoSEQ multiplex PCR; the TCRdb copy retains only in-frame clones and omits some. The sample consists of roughly 74,000 clones, approximately 92% of them appearing once. Source: CD4+ or CD8+ T cells sorted from blood, taken in a trial of the OX40 agonist ivuxolimab. These receptor sequences come from an adult with an advanced solid tumor such as melanoma, head and neck, liver or kidney cancer.

The chain joins TRBV4-1 to TRBJ1-5; D not certain. The germline CDR1 and CDR2 sequences are MGHRA and YSYEKL. V lost 2 bases to trimming and J lost 7 bases, with 15 bases between them. The CDR3 consists of 15 residues. CDR3 sequence reads: CASSQRQEGLQPQHF. CDR3 in DNA: TGCGCCAGCAGCCAACGGCAGGAGGGATTGCAGCCCCAGCATTTT.

Only one count was recorded for this clone. The CDR3 sequence is CASRGTAPRRDGYTF. The CDR3 DNA is TGTGCCAGCAGGGGGACAGCTCCCAGGAGAGATGGCTACACCTTC. The chain combines TRBV6-1 with TRBJ1-2, with TRBD1 matching 7 bases. Germline V gives CDR1 MNHNS, CDR2 SASEGT. The V gene end was trimmed by 6 bases and the J gene end by 6 bases; junction bases not matched to a gene: 13. This CDR3 is 15 amino acids long.

The chain uses TRBV27 and TRBJ2-7; D might be TRBD1 (6 bases). Germline V lookup: CDR1 MNHEY, CDR2 SMNVEV (reference sequence). Trimming removed 2 bases from V and 2 bases from J, with 10 bases in between. The CDR3 extends over 14 amino acids. The CDR3 coding sequence is TGTGCCAGCAGTTTACCCGGACAGACCTACGAGCAGTACTTC. Amino acid sequence: CASSLPGQTYEQYF.

The rearrangement uses TRBV4-1 and TRBJ2-1, with TRBD1 matching 7 bases. J gave up 8 bases and V 1 base, and 8 bases lay outside the gene matches. Germline CDR1 is MGHRA and CDR2 is YSYEKL. CDR3 size: 15 residues. CDR3 in DNA: TGCGCCAGCAGCCAAGGCTCGACAGGGTGGGATGAGCAGTTCTTC. It is translated as CASSQGSTGWDEQFF.

The CDR3 coding sequence is TGTGCCAGCAGCGTAGCCCAGAACTTAGGGGAACACACAGATACGCAGTATTTT. It encodes CASSVAQNLGEHTDTQYF. V gene TRBV9 combines with J gene TRBJ2-3, with D perhaps TRBD1 (5 bases). Germline-derived CDR1 and CDR2 are SGDLS and YYNGEE. This CDR3 contains 18 residues. V lost 0 bases and J 2 bases, leaving 19 bases between the germline ends.

The V call is TRBV27, the J call TRBJ2-2, with a possible D match to TRBD1 (5 bases). This CDR3 is 14 amino acids long. Germline-derived CDR1 and CDR2 are MNHEY and SMNVEV (reference sequence). Between the trimmed V and J ends, which lost 0 bases and 9 bases, there was a span of 11 bases. CDR3 coding DNA: TGTGCCAGCAGTTTATCGACAGCTGCCCGGGAGCTGTTTTTT. The encoded protein is CASSLSTAARELFF.

The chain links TRBV9 to TRBJ2-7; TRBD2 matches at 8 bases. Trimming took 4 bases from V and 4 from J; bases not matched to a gene: 10. Germline lookup yields CDR1 SGDLS and CDR2 YYNGEE. CDR3 size: 15 residues. CDR3 region: CASSLGAGAGYEQYF. CDR3 DNA sequence: TGTGCCAGCAGCCTGGGAGCGGGGGCAGGTTACGAGCAGTACTTC.

J is TRBJ2-3 and V is TRBV10-1, with a possible D match to TRBD2 (5 bases). The CDR3 contains 15 residues. Trimming cost V 0 bases and J 2 bases, with 9 bases left between them. Germline V gene sequence: CDR1 WNHNN, CDR2 SYGVQD (reference sequence). The CDR3 DNA is TGCGCCAGCAGTGAGTCGCTAGCCCCCACAGATACGCAGTATTTT. Its translation: CASSESLAPTDTQYF.

This clone came up once. V usage is TRBV7-2 and J usage is TRBJ2-7; D is ambiguous. The CDR3 consists of 15 residues. CDR1 and CDR2 (germline): SGHTA, FQGNSA. V shed 5 bases and J shed 3 bases, with 17 bases lying between them. CDR3 in amino acids: CASSIPTLEIYEQYF. Written as DNA, the CDR3 is TGTGCCAGCAGCATACCTACACTCGAGATCTACGAGCAGTACTTC.